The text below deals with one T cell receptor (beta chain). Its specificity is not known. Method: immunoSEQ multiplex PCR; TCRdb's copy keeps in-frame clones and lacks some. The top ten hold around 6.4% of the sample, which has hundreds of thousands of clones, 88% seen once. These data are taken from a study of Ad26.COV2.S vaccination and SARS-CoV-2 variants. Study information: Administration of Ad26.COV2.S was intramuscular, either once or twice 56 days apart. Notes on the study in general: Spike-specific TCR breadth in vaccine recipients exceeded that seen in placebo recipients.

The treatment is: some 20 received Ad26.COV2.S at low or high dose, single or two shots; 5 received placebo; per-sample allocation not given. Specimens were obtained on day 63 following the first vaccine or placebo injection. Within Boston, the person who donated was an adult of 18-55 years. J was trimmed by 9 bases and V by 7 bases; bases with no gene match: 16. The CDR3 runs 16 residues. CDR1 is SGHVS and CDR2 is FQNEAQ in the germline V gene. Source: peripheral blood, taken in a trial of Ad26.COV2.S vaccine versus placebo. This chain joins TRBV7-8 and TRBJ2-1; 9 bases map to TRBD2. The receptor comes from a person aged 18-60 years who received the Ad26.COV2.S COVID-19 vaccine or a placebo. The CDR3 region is CASTAGRLAGAIEQFF. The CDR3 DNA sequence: TGTGCCAGCACCGCGGGTCGCTTAGCGGGGGCTATTGAGCAGTTCTTC.